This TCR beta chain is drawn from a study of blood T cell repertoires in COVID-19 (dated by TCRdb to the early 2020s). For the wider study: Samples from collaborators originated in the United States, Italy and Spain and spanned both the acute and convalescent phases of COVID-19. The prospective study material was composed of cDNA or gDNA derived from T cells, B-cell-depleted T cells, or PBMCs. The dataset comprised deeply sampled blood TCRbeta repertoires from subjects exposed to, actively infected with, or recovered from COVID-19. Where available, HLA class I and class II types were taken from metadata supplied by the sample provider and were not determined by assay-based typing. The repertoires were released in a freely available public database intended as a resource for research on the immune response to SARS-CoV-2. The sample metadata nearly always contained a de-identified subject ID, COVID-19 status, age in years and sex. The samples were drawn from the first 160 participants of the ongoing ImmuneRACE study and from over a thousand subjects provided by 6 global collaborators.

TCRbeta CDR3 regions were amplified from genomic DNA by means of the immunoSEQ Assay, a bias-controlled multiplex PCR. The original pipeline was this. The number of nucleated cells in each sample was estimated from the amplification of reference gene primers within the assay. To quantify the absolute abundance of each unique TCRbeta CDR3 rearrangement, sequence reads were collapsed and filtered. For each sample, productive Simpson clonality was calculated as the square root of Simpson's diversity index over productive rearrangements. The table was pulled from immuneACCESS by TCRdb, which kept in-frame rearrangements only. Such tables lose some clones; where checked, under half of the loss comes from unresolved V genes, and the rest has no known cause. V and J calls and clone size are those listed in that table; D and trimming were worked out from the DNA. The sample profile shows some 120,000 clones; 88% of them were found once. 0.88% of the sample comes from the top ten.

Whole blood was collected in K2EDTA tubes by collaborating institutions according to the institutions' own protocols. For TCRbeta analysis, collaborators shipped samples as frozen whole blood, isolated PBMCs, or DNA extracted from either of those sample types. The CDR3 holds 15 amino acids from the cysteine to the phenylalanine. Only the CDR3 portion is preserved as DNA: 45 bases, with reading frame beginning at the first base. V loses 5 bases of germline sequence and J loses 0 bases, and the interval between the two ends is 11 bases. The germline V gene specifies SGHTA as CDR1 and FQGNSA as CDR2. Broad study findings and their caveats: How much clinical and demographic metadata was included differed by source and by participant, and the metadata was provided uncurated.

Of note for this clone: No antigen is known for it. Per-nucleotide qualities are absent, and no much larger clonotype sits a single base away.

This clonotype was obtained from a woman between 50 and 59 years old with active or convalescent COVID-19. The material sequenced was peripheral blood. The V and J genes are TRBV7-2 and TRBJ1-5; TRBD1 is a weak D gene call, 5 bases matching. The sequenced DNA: TGTGCCAGCAGCAAGGACACTAATAGCAATCAGCCCCAGCATTTT. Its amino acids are CASSKDTNSNQPQHF.